This T cell receptor beta chain was sequenced in a study of a mutant IDH1 vaccine in newly diagnosed glioma. This clone showed up just a few times. Its antigen is not known. The table came from immunoSEQ multiplex PCR; TCRdb's copy has only in-frame clones and leaves some out. The table includes around 40,000 clones, roughly 76% detected once. Described time point: week 5, during vaccination. Vaccination used 300 ug of mutant IDH1 20-mer peptide per dose, with topical imiquimod. Each tumor in the donors was a new WHO grade 3 or 4 astrocytoma, IDH1-mutant and ATRX-lost. The ends lost 2 bases at V and 7 bases at J; junction bases unmatched: 3. CDR1 SQVTM and CDR2 ANQGSEA come from the germline V gene. This CDR3 contains 12 residues.

The chain joins TRBV29-1 to TRBJ1-1; 8 bases fit TRBD1. The sequence was obtained from a man aged 50-59 years with glioma. Sequencing used PBMCs, obtained from a glioma patient whose treatment included an IDH1 peptide vaccine. CDR3 loop: CSVERTGIEAFF. In DNA, the CDR3 is TGCAGCGTTGAACGGACAGGGATTGAAGCTTTCTTT.